Sequencing of this T cell receptor beta chain was carried out in a study of blood T cell repertoires in COVID-19. Sequencing used immunoSEQ multiplex PCR; TCRdb keeps in-frame clones, though not all of them. Of over 35,000 clones listed, around 85% are singletons. Per the germline V gene, CDR1 is SGHKS and CDR2 is YYEKEE (reference sequence). Germline trimming cut 3 bases from V and 7 bases from J; bases unmatched to any gene: 5. This CDR3 has 14 residues. The chain joins TRBV5-5 to TRBJ1-4; 8 bases map to TRBD1. The source is a human donor in a cohort sampled during active COVID-19. Sequenced sample: peripheral blood. CDR3 sequence: CASSSGGAGEKLFF. In DNA, the CDR3 is TGTGCCAGCAGCTCAGGGGGCGCGGGTGAAAAACTGTTTTTT.